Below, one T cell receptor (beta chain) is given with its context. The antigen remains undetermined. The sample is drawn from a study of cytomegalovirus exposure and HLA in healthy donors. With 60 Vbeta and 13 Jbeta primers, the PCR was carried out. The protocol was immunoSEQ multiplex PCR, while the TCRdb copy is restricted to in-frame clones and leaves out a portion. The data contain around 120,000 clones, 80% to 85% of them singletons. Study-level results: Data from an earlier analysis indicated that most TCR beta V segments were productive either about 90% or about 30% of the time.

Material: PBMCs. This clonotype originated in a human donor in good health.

CDR3 sequence (DNA): TGTGCCAGCAGCCAAGAGGGACTAGCGGGGGTCTACGAGCAGTACTTC. Protein product: CASSQEGLAGVYEQYF. This chain connects TRBV4-2 to TRBJ2-7; TRBD2 matches 14 bases. There are 16 residues in the CDR3. The germline V gene encodes CDR1 LGHNA and CDR2 YNFKEQ. J gave up 3 bases and V 0 bases, and 1 base lay outside the gene matches.